This TCR beta chain appears in the sequencing data of a study of T cells in Graves' hyperthyroidism and ophthalmopathy. The CDR3 runs to 15 residues. CDR1 MDHEN and CDR2 SYDVKM come from the germline V gene. V was clipped by 2 bases and J by 7 bases, with 15 bases between them. There were TCR beta CDR3 regions amplified from RNA transcripts. First-round RT-PCR targeting the TCR CDR3 was performed with the HTBI primer set. One entry per CDR3 protein, called by TCRdb with MiXCR from the multiplex PCR reads. The sample lists roughly 300,000 distinct CDR3 sequences; 11% to 15% were seen once. The patients, who ranged from 18 to 65 in age, presented with newly diagnosed hyperthyroidism lasting under 2 months. Not enrolled were patients with uncontrolled infection, other autoimmune disease, pregnancy or lactation. Diagnoses were made from clinical symptoms, serum measures (thyroxine and TRAb), thyroid ultrasound and orbital computed tomography.

This clonotype was picked up a small number of times. Its specificity is not known. Study-level results: For ophthalmopathy, model prediction preceded onset by a median about 6.2 months.

The chain employs TRBV28 and TRBJ2-1; D may be TRBD2 (6 bases). Input material: blood. This clonotype was obtained from a woman in her thirties with Graves' hyperthyroidism. The CDR3 loop reads CASSLDIGGGNEQFF. CDR3 DNA: TGTGCCAGCAGTTTAGACATCGGGGGAGGTAATGAGCAGTTCTTC.